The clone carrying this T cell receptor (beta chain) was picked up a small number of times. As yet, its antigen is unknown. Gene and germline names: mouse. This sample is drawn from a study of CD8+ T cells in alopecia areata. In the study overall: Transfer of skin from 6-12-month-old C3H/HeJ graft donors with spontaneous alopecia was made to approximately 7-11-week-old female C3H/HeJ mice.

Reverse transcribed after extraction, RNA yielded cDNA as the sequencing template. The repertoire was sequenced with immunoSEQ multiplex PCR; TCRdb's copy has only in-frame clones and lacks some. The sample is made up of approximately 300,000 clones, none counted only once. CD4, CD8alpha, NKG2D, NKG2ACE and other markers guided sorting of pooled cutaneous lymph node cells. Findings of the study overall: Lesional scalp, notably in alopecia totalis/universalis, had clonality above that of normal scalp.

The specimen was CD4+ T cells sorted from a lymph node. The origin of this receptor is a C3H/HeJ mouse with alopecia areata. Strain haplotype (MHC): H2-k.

CDR3 DNA (partial): TGTGCCAGCAGTCCTGGGGGAAACACCGGG. Its translation is CASSPGGNTG. The CDR3, in full, reads CASSPGGNTGQLYF. The chain carries TRBV13-3 and TRBJ2-2, with TRBD2 matching 7 bases. The read terminates 4 residues ahead of where the CDR3 ends, so the germline J gene completes it. The CDR3 contains 14 residues. Per germline, CDR1 NNHDY and CDR2 SYVADS. The trim removed 4 bases at V and 1 base at J, leaving 1 base unmatched.